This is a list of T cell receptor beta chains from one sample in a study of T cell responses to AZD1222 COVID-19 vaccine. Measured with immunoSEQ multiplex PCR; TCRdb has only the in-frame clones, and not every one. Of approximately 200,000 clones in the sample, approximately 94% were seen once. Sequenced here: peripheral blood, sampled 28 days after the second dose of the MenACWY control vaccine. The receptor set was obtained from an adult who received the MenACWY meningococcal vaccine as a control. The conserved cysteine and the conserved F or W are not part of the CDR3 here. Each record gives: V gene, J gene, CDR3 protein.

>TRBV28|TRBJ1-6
ASSYRPGGDSPLH
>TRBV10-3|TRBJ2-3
AISPSTGTDTQY
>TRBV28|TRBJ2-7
ATQPPGHPYEQY
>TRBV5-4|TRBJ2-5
ASSLIVGLSGRETQY
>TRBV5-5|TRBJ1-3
ASSLYGISGNTIY
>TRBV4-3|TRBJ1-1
ASSQDSRGKMNTEAF
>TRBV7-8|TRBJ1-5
ASSSEGRGSNQPQH
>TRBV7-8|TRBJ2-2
ASSTYGTAKGTGELF
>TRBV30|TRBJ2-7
AWNKLEHEQY
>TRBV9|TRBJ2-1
ASSETPSKYSDEQF
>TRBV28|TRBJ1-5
ASSLSGSNQPQH
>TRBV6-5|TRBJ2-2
ASSRSQGGSGELF
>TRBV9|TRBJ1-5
ASSVGREGQPQH
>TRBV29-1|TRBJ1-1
SVETGTEAF
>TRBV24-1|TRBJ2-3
ATSISGGASTDTQY
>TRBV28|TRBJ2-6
ASSQGPGTPVGSGANVLT
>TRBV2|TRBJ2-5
ASSEMGGLAGQETQY
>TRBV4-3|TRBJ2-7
ASSQDVRGGSYEQY
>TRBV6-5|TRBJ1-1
ASSMNTEAF
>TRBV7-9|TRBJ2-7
ASSSGLAEVYEQY
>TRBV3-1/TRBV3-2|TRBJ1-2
ASSQNQNYGYT
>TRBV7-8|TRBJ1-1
ASSPRLNTEAF
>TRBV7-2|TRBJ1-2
ASSPQSGSYGYT
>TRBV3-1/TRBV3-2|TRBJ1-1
ASSQDGTGMANTEAF
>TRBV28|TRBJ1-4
ASSFGRGGEKLF
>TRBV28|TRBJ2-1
ASRGGGYNEQF
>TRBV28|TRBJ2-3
ASSSASSRTDTQY
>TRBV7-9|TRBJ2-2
ASSPTVQRNTGELF
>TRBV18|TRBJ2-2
ASSPPLGTGELF
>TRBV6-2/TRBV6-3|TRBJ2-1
ASSYQDRPSYNEQF
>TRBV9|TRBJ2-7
ASSVGTTSRLYEQY
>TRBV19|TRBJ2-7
ASSTGDTLREQY
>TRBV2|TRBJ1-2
ATYSLRDYGYT
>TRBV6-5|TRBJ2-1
ASSYSWGPNEQF
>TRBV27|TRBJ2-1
ASSSGTVGINEQF
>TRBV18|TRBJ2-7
ASSPPGTSGSNEQY
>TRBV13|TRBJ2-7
ASSPPTGEKSYEQY
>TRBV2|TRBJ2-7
ASNPTGGAYEQY
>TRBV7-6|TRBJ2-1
ASSLFPQGGDNEQF
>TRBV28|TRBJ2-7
ASSYPGAGGYEQY
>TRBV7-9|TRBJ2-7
ASSVIVDEQY
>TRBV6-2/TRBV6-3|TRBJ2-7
ASSYSGVGAYEQY
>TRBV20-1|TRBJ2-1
SANPDNEQF
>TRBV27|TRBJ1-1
ASSLAAGTEAF
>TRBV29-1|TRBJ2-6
SVQGQGSSGANVLT
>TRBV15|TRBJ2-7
ATSEAGAREQY
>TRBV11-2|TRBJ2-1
ASSSIAGLNEQF
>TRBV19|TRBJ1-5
ASSERGQGNQPQH
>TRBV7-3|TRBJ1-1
ASSFDSVNTEAF
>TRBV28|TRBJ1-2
ASSLAGTGTSGYT
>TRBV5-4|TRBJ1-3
ASRNISGNTIY
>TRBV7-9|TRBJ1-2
ATSLGGGYGYT
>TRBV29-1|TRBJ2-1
SVDRGRAGYNEQF
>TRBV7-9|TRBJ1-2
ASSLDSYGYT
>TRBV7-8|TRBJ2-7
ASSLAVSLNFYEQY
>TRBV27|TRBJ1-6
ASSSGAVGNSPLH
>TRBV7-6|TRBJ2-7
ASSLGSGTQTYEQY